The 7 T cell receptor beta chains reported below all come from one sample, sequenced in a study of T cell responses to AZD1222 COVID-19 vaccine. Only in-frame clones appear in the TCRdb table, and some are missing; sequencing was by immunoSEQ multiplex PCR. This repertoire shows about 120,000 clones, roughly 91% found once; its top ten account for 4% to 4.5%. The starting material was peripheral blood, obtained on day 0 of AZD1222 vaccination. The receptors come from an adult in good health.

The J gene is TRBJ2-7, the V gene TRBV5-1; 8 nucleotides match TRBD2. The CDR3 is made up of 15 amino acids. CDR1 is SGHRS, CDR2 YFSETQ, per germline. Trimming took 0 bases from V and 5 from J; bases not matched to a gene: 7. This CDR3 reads CASSLVTAGVHEQYF. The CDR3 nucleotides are TGCGCCAGCAGCTTGGTTACAGCGGGAGTCCACGAGCAGTACTTC.

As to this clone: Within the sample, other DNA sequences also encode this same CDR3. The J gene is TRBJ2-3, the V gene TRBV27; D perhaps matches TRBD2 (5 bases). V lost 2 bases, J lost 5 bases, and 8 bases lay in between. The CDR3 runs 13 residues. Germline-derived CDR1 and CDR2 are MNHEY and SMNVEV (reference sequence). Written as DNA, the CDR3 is TGTGCCAGCAGTTTACGAGAGGGAGATACGCAGTATTTT. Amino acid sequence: CASSLREGDTQYF.

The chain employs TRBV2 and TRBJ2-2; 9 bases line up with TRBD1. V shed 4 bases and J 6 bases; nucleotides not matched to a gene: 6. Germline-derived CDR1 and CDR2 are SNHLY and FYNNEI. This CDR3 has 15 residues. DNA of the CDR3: TGTGCCAGCAGTGGGACAGGGGCCCCGGCCGGGGAGCTGTTTTTT. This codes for CASSGTGAPAGELFF. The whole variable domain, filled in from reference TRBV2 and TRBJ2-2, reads EPEVTQTPSHQVTQMGQEVILRCVPISNHLYFYWYRQILGQKVEFLVSFYNNEISEKSEIFDDQFSVERPDGSNFTLKIRSTKLEDSAMYFCASSGTGAPAGELFFGEGSRLTVL.

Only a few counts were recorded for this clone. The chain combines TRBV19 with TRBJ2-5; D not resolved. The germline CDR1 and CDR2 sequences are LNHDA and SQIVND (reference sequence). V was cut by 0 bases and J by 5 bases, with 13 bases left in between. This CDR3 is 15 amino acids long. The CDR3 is CASSIDGRLTETQYF. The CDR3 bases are TGTGCCAGTAGTATAGACGGCAGGCTTACGGAGACCCAGTACTTC.

This CDR3 is CAISGSGRAGEQYF. The CDR3 nucleotides are TGTGCCATCAGTGGTAGCGGGAGGGCGGGGGAGCAGTACTTC. This sequence joins TRBV10-3 and TRBJ2-7; 11 nucleotides align to TRBD2. Unmatched junction bases numbered 6, after V lost 4 bases and J lost 7 bases. Germline CDR1 is ENHRY and CDR2 is SYGVKD. There are 14 residues in the CDR3.

The CDR3 DNA reads as TGTGCCAGCCGTAGGAACACTGAAGCTTTCTTT. It is translated as CASRRNTEAFF. J is TRBJ1-1 and V is TRBV27, with unresolved D. There are 11 residues in the CDR3. CDR1 MNHEY and CDR2 SMNVEV come from the germline V gene (reference sequence). Deletions cut 8 bases from V and 1 base from J, with 5 bases between.

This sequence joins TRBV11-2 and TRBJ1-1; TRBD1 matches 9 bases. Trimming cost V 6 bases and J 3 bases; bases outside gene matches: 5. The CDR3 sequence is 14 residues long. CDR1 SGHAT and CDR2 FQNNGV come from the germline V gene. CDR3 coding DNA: TGTGCCAGCAGTATGACAGGGGGGCACACTGAAGCTTTCTTT. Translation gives CASSMTGGHTEAFF.